Shown below are 11 T cell receptor beta chains from a single sample sequenced in a study of glioma-infiltrating T cells. The iRepertoire nested amplicon-rescue multiplex PCR amplified TCR alpha and beta CDR3s from RNA. Via MiXCR, TCRdb re-called the multiplex PCR reads, giving one row per CDR3 protein. Of 100,000 to 150,000 distinct CDR3 sequences detected, roughly 25% appear once; the ten largest clones hold roughly 15%. The sequencing input was glioma tissue, nonneoplastic brain tissue, or PBMCs (not recorded which). These receptors all stem from a human donor with low-grade glioma or glioblastoma, undergoing nonglioma brain surgery, or in good health (not recorded which).

On this clonotype: The junction shows a germline mismatch at one end, possibly a read error. V and J are TRBV7-9 and TRBJ2-3, with no clear D. CDR1 is SEHNR and CDR2 is FQNEAQ in the germline V gene (reference sequence). The CDR3 runs to 12 residues. CDR3 sequence: CASIPTTDAQYF. The CDR3 DNA reads TGTGCCAGCATCCCGACCACAGATGCGCAGTATTTT.

As regards this clonotype: A much larger clone sits a single nucleotide away, making a read error possible. The gene calls are TRBV27 and TRBJ1-3, with D unresolved. In germline, CDR1 is MNHEY, CDR2 SMNVEV (reference sequence). The CDR3 covers 16 residues. CDR3 in amino acids: CAPPVGFLSRGDTIYF. In nucleotides, the CDR3 is TGTGCCCCCCCGGTCGGGTTTTTATCCCGTGGAGACACCATATATTTT.

This clonotype was observed many times. The V call is TRBV4-3, the J call TRBJ1-1; D unclear. V gave up 0 bases and J gave up 8 bases, with 13 bases separating them. Germline assignment: CDR1 LGHNA and CDR2 YSLEER. This CDR3 is 14 amino acids long. The CDR3 nucleotides are TGCGCCAGCAGCCAAGAGGCTCTGAGGCCAGAAGCTTTCTTT. Its protein product is CASSQEALRPEAFF.

Comments on this clonotype: Since a much larger clone is just one base distant, this may be a read error. This rearrangement joins TRBV12-3 or TRBV12-4 to TRBJ2-7; D is perhaps TRBD1 (6 bases). Trimming removed 3 bases at V and 11 bases at J, with 20 bases between. This CDR3 is built from 14 residues. DNA for the CDR3: TGTGCCAGCAGTTTTGCGGAGGTGGGCCAGGGGAAGTACTTC. Residues: CASSFAEVGQGKYF.

This clonotype was counted at least ten times. V usage is TRBV28 and J usage is TRBJ2-1, with 9 bases fitting TRBD2. Per the germline V gene, CDR1 is MDHEN and CDR2 is SYDVKM. This CDR3 spans 10 amino acids. The CDR3, as DNA: TGTGGTAGCGGGAGCGATGAGCAGTTCTTC. It translates to CGSGSDEQFF.

This clonotype was counted many times. This chain uses TRBV20-1 with TRBJ2-7; tentative D call: TRBD1 (6 bases). The length of the CDR3 is 13 residues. CDR1 DFQATT and CDR2 SNEGSKA come from the germline V gene (reference sequence). Trimming left V 2 bases short and J 2 bases short, with 10 bases between. DNA for the CDR3: TGCAGTGCTAGACAAGGGGGACCCTACGAGCAGTACTTC. Translated: CSARQGGPYEQYF.

This chain links TRBV29-1 with TRBJ1-2; possibly TRBD1 for D (5 bases). The CDR3 loop spans 11 amino acids. Trimming cost V 4 bases and J 6 bases, with 9 bases left between them. CDR1 SQVTM and CDR2 ANQGSEA come from the germline V gene. The CDR3 bases are TGCAGCGTTGTAGTAGGGGATGGCTACACCTTC. Protein product: CSVVVGDGYTF.

V and J are TRBV18 and TRBJ2-5; TRBD1 matches at 8 bases. Trimming cost V 6 bases and J 7 bases; bases outside gene matches: 7. The germline V gene encodes CDR1 KGHSH and CDR2 LQKENI. This CDR3 region has 13 residues. The CDR3 sequence is CASSAGQDGTQYF. In DNA, the CDR3 is TGTGCCAGCTCGGCGGGACAGGATGGGACCCAGTACTTC.

This clonotype was found a few times. The chain combines TRBV9 with TRBJ1-5; D unresolved. The CDR3 contains 15 residues. The V gene's germline CDR1 is SGDLS and CDR2 YYNGEE. Trimming stripped 1 base from V and 11 bases from J, with 19 bases between. The CDR3 DNA sequence: TGTGCCAGCAGCGTAAGCCCCAACTCCGAGTCGGCCCAGCATTTT. This gives the protein CASSVSPNSESAQHF.

In this sample, this clonotype turned up many times. V and J are TRBV4-1 and TRBJ2-5, with TRBD2 matching 8 bases. From germline, CDR1 is MGHRA and CDR2 YSYEKL. This CDR3 comprises 17 residues. With V trimmed by 0 bases and J by 1 base, 7 bases remained unmatched. CDR3 sequence (DNA): TGCGCCAGCAGCCAAGATCCCCCCACTAGCGGCCAAGAGACCCAGTACTTC. Its protein is CASSQDPPTSGQETQYF.

Notes on this clonotype: An end of the junction differs from the germline gene, which may be a read error. CDR3 coding DNA: TGTTCCAGCATCGGACAGGGTAACGAGACCCAGTACTTC. It translates to CSSIGQGNETQYF. The chain combines TRBV7-2 with TRBJ2-5, with TRBD1 identical over 8 bases. CDR3 length: 13 residues. CDR1 is SGHTA, CDR2 FQGNSA, per germline.